This TCR beta chain was sequenced in a study of T cell repertoires in cytomegalovirus infection (dated by TCRdb to between 2017 and 2020). As for the study more broadly: The HLA type of each donor mattered for the analysis, because public TCR beta signatures pointed to carriage of CMV infection along with the matching HLA type. What the research found in general, with its limitations: Carriers of CMV infection plus the relevant HLA type were discriminated by the cumulative frequency of public TCR beta family members in the study cohort and in an independent roughly 340-donor cohort. In the ex vivo response, HLA-C-restricted CMV-specific TCR beta clonotypes were dominant, and in two of eight donors the single most frequent clonotype came from this HLA-C-restricted group.

The instrument was an Illumina HiSeq 1500. The public reads were quality trimmed at Q25 with fastp and then assembled into clones with MiXCR by TCRdb, keeping productive beta chains. Every entry covers one CDR3 protein and lists the most common genes and DNA from its rows. This sample holds about 300,000 distinct CDR3 sequences; around 10% were observed only once. Of the sample, over 2.5% falls within the top ten clones. The germline V gene encodes CDR1 MGHDK and CDR2 SYGVNS. The CDR3 contains 15 residues, cysteine and phenylalanine counted. Only the CDR3 region is kept as DNA, spanning 45 bases read in frame from base 1. The junction shows trimming of 3 bases on V and 7 bases on J, and the gene matches do not reach 7 bases of it. This clonotype was picked up many times. Which antigen it targets is not known. Base quality data are lacking; no much larger clone is found one base away.

This receptor was taken from a human donor in good health (CMV status not recorded). Some clones in this sample may be carry-over from other donors' samples. Input material: PBMCs. The chain is encoded by TRBV25-1 joined to TRBJ1-3; TRBD1 lines up with 9 middle nucleotides. CDR3 protein: CASSDPRTGVNTIYF. The nucleotide sequence is given as TGTGCCAGCAGTGATCCCCGGACAGGGGTGAACACCATATATTTT.